This paragraph covers one TCR beta chain sequence. Trimming cost V 0 bases and J 6 bases, with 9 bases left between them. CDR1 is LGHNA and CDR2 is YNFKEQ in the germline V gene. CDR3 length: 14 residues. As originally analysed: Amplification of reference gene primers provided the estimated nucleated cell counts. Here immunoSEQ multiplex PCR was the method, and the copy in TCRdb shows in-frame clones only, minus some. That table furnishes V, J and clone size, whereas the DNA furnished D and trimming. Seen here are about 70,000 clones, approximately 86% observed once, and the top ten hold roughly 3.9%. This specimen comes from a study of blood T cell repertoires in COVID-19. Whole-study context: Both acute and convalescent COVID-19 samples were obtained from the United States, Italy and Spain. The analysed material was cDNA or gDNA that came from T cells, B-cell-depleted T cells, or PBMCs.

The source is a man aged 65-85 years with active COVID-19. The V call is TRBV4-2, the J call TRBJ2-1; weak D call: TRBD2 (6 bases). Sequences were obtained from peripheral blood. In DNA form, the CDR3 reads TGTGCCAGCAGCCAAGAACTAGCTCTCAATGAGCAGTTCTTC. It yields the protein CASSQELALNEQFF.